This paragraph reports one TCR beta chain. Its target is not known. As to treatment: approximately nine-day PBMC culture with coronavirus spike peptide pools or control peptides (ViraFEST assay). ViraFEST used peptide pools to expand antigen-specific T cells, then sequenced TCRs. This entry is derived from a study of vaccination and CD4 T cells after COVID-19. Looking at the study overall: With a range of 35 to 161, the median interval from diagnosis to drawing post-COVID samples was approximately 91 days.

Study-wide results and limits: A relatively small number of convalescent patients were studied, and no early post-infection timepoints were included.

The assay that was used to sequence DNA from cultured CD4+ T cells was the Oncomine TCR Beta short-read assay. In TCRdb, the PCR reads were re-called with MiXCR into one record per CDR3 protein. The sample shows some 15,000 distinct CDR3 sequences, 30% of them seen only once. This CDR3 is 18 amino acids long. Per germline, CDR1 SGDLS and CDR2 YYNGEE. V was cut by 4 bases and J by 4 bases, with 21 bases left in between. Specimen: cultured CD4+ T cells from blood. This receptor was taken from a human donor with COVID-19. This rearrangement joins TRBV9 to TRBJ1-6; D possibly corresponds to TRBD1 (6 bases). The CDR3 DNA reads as TGTGCCAGCAGCCTCACGTCGGGGGCAGGGCGTTATAATTCACCCCTCCACTTT. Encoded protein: CASSLTSGAGRYNSPLHF.